A selection of T cell receptor beta chains follows, all from one sample in a study of T cell changes during pregnancy in multiple sclerosis. Libraries were prepared by immunoSEQ multiplex PCR; TCRdb keeps only in-frame clonotypes and omits some of them. Among roughly 46,000 clones listed, roughly 84% were seen once. The input for sequencing was CD4+ T cells from peripheral blood mononuclear cells, taken before pregnancy. The receptors come from a female donor with multiple sclerosis, enrolled in a pregnancy study. CDR3s include the opening cysteine and the closing phenylalanine or tryptophan. Fields, in order: CDR3 DNA, CDR3 protein, clone size, J gene, V gene, D gene. D genes are given only for firm matches. Not all rows give a size; the values are once, few, many and, for expanded clones, a class.

TGTGCCAGCAGTGCCGGGACAGGGGACGAAAAACTGTTTTTT	CASSAGTGDEKLFF	.	TRBJ1-4	TRBV7-9	TRBD1
TGTGCCAGCAGCTTAGCGCGGTCTTATAGCAATCAGCCCCAGCATTTT	CASSLARSYSNQPQHF	.	TRBJ1-5	TRBV7-2	.
TGTGCCAGCAGCTGGTGGACAGGGGGCCGTTCGAGGGAGCTGTTTTTT	CASSWWTGGRSRELFF	.	TRBJ2-2	TRBV7-6	TRBD1
TGTGCCAGTAGAAGGCAGGGGGTAGGTTCACCCCTCCACTTT	CASRRQGVGSPLHF	.	TRBJ1-6	TRBV19	TRBD1
TGTGCTAGTGGTTTGGTAGGCGGCGGGACCCCAGATCCGAATCAGCCCCAGCATTTT	CASGLVGGGTPDPNQPQHF	.	TRBJ1-5	TRBV12-5	.
TGTGCCATCAGTGAATTCTTGCGGGAGGGTGGGGATACGCAGTATTTT	CAISEFLREGGDTQYF	once	TRBJ2-3	TRBV10-3	TRBD2
TGTGCCAGCAGCCATGGACAGGGGTTCGATAATGGCTACACCTTC	CASSHGQGFDNGYTF	few	TRBJ1-2	TRBV4-2	TRBD1
TGTGCCAGCTCACGCCTAGCGGGGGGGCTGGAGACCCAGTACTTC	CASSRLAGGLETQYF	.	TRBJ2-5	TRBV18	TRBD2
TGCGCCAGCAGCCAAGACATGGGGCAGGGGGCCTACAATGAGCAGTTCTTC	CASSQDMGQGAYNEQFF	once	TRBJ2-1	TRBV4-3	TRBD1
TGTGCCTGGAGTCGATTTACAGGGAAGGTGGGCTACACCTTC	CAWSRFTGKVGYTF	.	TRBJ1-2	TRBV30	.
TGTGCCAGCAGTTACTCGATATCCAGGGACACTGAAGCTTTCTTT	CASSYSISRDTEAFF	once	TRBJ1-1	TRBV6-5	.
TGTGCCAGCAGCTTAGATGGGACAAGCTACGAGCAGTACTTC	CASSLDGTSYEQYF	.	TRBJ2-7	TRBV7-8	.
TGTGCCAGCAGCTTATCTGGGAGGGGGGAGCTGTTTTTT	CASSLSGRGELFF	few	TRBJ2-2	TRBV7-3	.
TGTGCCTGGAATAGACAGGGAGTAAGTGGCTACACCTTC	CAWNRQGVSGYTF	.	TRBJ1-2	TRBV30	TRBD1
TGTGCCAGCAGCCCCCCGGTCTACGAGCAGTACTTC	CASSPPVYEQYF	.	TRBJ2-7	TRBV7-9	.
TGCGCCAGCAGCCGGACTAGCGGGACCCTTAGCACAGATACGCAGTATTTT	CASSRTSGTLSTDTQYF	.	TRBJ2-3	TRBV5-1	TRBD2
TGTGCCAGCAGCGGATTGCGGAGGACCCAGTACTTC	CASSGLRRTQYF	.	TRBJ2-5	TRBV11-3	.
TGTGCCAGCAGCTCTTATCTAAACTATGGCTACACCTTC	CASSSYLNYGYTF	.	TRBJ1-2	TRBV7-2	.
TGTGCCAGCAGCGCGACCAAAACAGGGGGAACTAATGAAAAACTGTTTTTT	CASSATKTGGTNEKLFF	.	TRBJ1-4	TRBV9	TRBD1
TGTGCCAGTAGCGTGGCAGCCGGGGTAGGGACCCAGTACTTC	CASSVAAGVGTQYF	.	TRBJ2-5	TRBV19	.
TGTGCCTGGAGCCTCTTTCGGACTAGCGGGAACACCTACGAGCAGTACTTC	CAWSLFRTSGNTYEQYF	.	TRBJ2-7	TRBV30	TRBD2
TGCGCCAGCAGCCAAAGGTCCCCACTGGCGGGGGTCCGCACCGGGGAGCTGTTTTTT	CASSQRSPLAGVRTGELFF	.	TRBJ2-2	TRBV4-3	TRBD2
TGTGCCTGGAGTGTTGGTCAGGTAGTTGGCTACACCTTC	CAWSVGQVVGYTF	.	TRBJ1-2	TRBV30	.
TGCGCCAGCAGCTTGGGGACTAGCGGGAGTTACGAGCAGTACTTC	CASSLGTSGSYEQYF	once	TRBJ2-7	TRBV5-1	TRBD2
TGTGCCAGCAGTGAGATTTCCGGAACAGCCCAGCATTTT	CASSEISGTAQHF	.	TRBJ1-5	TRBV6-1	.
TGCGCCAGCAGTGGACAGGGGGCGGCGTACTTC	CASSGQGAAYF	.	TRBJ2-7	TRBV10-1	TRBD1
TGTGCCAGCAGCCAGACAGGCTCCTCTGGAAACACCATATATTTT	CASSQTGSSGNTIYF	.	TRBJ1-3	TRBV4-2	.
TGCGCCAGCAGGCCTACTAGCTCCTACAATGAGCAGTTCTTC	CASRPTSSYNEQFF	.	TRBJ2-1	TRBV5-1	.
TGTGCCAGCAGCCGGGACTTGTCTACGCAGTATTTT	CASSRDLSTQYF	.	TRBJ2-3	TRBV11-2	.
TGTGCCAGTAGTATTAGAGTGGGACAGGGCGGGCAGCCCCAGCATTTT	CASSIRVGQGGQPQHF	.	TRBJ1-5	TRBV19	TRBD1
TGTGCCAGCAGTGAAGGGTACTCCGGCTACACCTTC	CASSEGYSGYTF	.	TRBJ1-2	TRBV2	.
TGTGCCAGCAGTGATACAGGGGGTAACACCGGGGAGCTGTTTTTT	CASSDTGGNTGELFF	.	TRBJ2-2	TRBV25-1	TRBD1
TGTGCCAGCAGCTTAGCGGGGGCCAACACTGAAGCTTTCTTT	CASSLAGANTEAFF	.	TRBJ1-1	TRBV7-2	.
TGTGCCAGCTCACCCATCTTGGACAGGGCAACTGAAGCTTTCTTT	CASSPILDRATEAFF	.	TRBJ1-1	TRBV18	TRBD1
TGCGCCAGCAGCTTGCGGACAGGGGGCGGCACTGGAAACACCATATATTTT	CASSLRTGGGTGNTIYF	.	TRBJ1-3	TRBV5-1	TRBD1
TGCGCCAGCAGCCAAGGAGAGGACTATGGCTACACCTTC	CASSQGEDYGYTF	.	TRBJ1-2	TRBV4-3	.
TGTGCCACCAGCAGACCCGCCGGGACAGGCCATCAGCCCCAGCATTTT	CATSRPAGTGHQPQHF	.	TRBJ1-5	TRBV15	TRBD1
TGTGCCAGCAGCTTGGGAGCGGGGGACGGTCAGCCCCAGCATTTT	CASSLGAGDGQPQHF	once	TRBJ1-5	TRBV5-5	.